Presented here are 26 T cell receptor beta chains from one specimen sequenced in a study of Ad26.COV2.S vaccination and SARS-CoV-2 variants. Treatment: 15 to 20 received Ad26.COV2.S at low or high dose, single or two shots; roughly five received placebo; per-sample allocation not given. Sampling took place 63 days after the first vaccine or placebo injection. Here immunoSEQ multiplex PCR was the method, and the copy in TCRdb shows in-frame clones only, minus some. This sample has roughly 300,000 clones, with about 88% found just once. The input for sequencing was peripheral blood, taken in a trial of Ad26.COV2.S vaccine versus placebo. These receptors were collected from a person between 18 and 65 years old who received the Ad26.COV2.S COVID-19 vaccine or a placebo.

The chain recombines TRBV5-1 with TRBJ2-3, with TRBD2 identical over 10 bases. Germline V gene sequence: CDR1 SGHRS, CDR2 YFSETQ. V gave up 4 bases and J gave up 1 base; unmatched junction bases: 6. The CDR3 has 16 residues. In nucleotides, the CDR3 is TGCGCCAGCAGCCCGTTAGCGGGGGGCCGCACAGATACGCAGTATTTT. Translation gives CASSPLAGGRTDTQYF.

The chain employs TRBV2 and TRBJ2-5; 9 bases are a match to TRBD2. Germline V gene sequence: CDR1 SNHLY, CDR2 FYNNEI. CDR3 length equals 16 residues. Trimming cost V 4 bases and J 1 base; bases outside gene matches: 7. CDR3 bases: TGTGCCAGCAGTGTGTCCGCGGGGGGGCGCCAAGAGACCCAGTACTTC. Protein sequence: CASSVSAGGRQETQYF.

V usage is TRBV27 and J usage is TRBJ1-1; the D is unclear. Germline CDR1 MNHEY, CDR2 SMNVEV (reference sequence). This CDR3 is 15 amino acids long. Trimming stripped 9 bases from V and 0 bases from J, with 17 bases between. The CDR3, as DNA: TGTGCCAGTTTAAAGGAACCGGGGATGAACACTGAAGCTTTCTTT. Translation gives CASLKEPGMNTEAFF.

This rearrangement joins TRBV2 to TRBJ1-4, with 7 bases identical to TRBD1. Germline values: CDR1 SNHLY, CDR2 FYNNEI. The CDR3 totals 15 residues. Losses at the gene ends were 3 bases for V and 10 bases for J; bases not matched to a gene: 11. In nucleotides, the CDR3 is TGTGCCAGCAGTGAGGGGGGAGACAGGGCGCGAAAACTGTTTTTT. It translates to CASSEGGDRARKLFF.

The J gene is TRBJ1-3, the V gene TRBV28, with D possibly being TRBD1 (6 bases). Looked up from germline, CDR1 is MDHEN and CDR2 is SYDVKM. The CDR3 is 13 residues long. In DNA, the CDR3 is TGTGTCATCCGGGGGGGCAATCTCGACACCATATATTTT. Its translation: CVIRGGNLDTIYF.

V is TRBV5-5 and J is TRBJ2-5; no definite D call. CDR1 and CDR2 (germline): SGHKS, YYEKEE (reference sequence). The V and J ends lost 4 bases and 1 base respectively, with 17 bases between them. The CDR3 is 16 amino acids. This CDR3 reads CASSPRAVRSQETQYF. The CDR3 DNA reads TGTGCCAGCAGCCCCCGGGCGGTTAGGTCCCAAGAGACCCAGTACTTC.

This chain uses TRBV30 with TRBJ2-3; 7 bases fit TRBD2. After removal of 0 bases from V and 4 bases from J, the junction contained 10 bases not matched to a gene. CDR1 and CDR2 from the germline V gene are GTSNPN and SVGIG (reference sequence). CDR3 length equals 16 residues. The CDR3 loop reads CAWSVLLGLVPDTQYF. The CDR3 DNA reads TGTGCCTGGAGTGTACTTTTAGGACTAGTCCCAGATACGCAGTATTTT.

V usage is TRBV4-1 and J usage is TRBJ2-1, with D tentatively TRBD2 (6 bases). Trimming pared 1 base from V and 8 bases from J, leaving 12 bases between. The CDR3 spans 14 residues. CDR1 MGHRA and CDR2 YSYEKL come from the germline V gene. The CDR3 protein is CASSQAVGGDEQFF. The CDR3, as DNA: TGCGCCAGCAGCCAAGCGGTGGGAGGCGATGAGCAGTTCTTC.

This rearrangement joins TRBV7-3 to TRBJ1-2; D uncertain. Per germline, CDR1 SGHTA and CDR2 FQGTGA. CDR3 length: 13 amino acids. The ends were cut back, 2 bases at V and 4 bases at J, with 8 bases in the middle. For the CDR3, the DNA is TGTGCCAGCAGCTTATCCCCAGCCTATGGCTACACCTTC. It encodes CASSLSPAYGYTF.

V and J are TRBV5-4 and TRBJ1-1; D gene unclear. V was pared by 4 bases and J by 8 bases, with 18 bases between. This CDR3 spans 14 amino acids. Germline V gene lookup returns CDR1 SGHNT and CDR2 YYREEE (reference sequence). CDR3 region: CASSLKSRTPEAFF. The DNA for the CDR3 is TGTGCCAGCAGCCTCAAATCTCGAACCCCAGAAGCTTTCTTT.

The chain uses TRBV15 and TRBJ2-7; 8 bases are a match to TRBD2. V shed 1 base and J 4 bases; nucleotides not matched to a gene: 6. The CDR3 length is 15 residues. CDR1 and CDR2 from the germline V gene are LNHNV and YYDKDF (reference sequence). This CDR3 reads CATSRGGTSGYEQYF. CDR3 DNA sequence: TGTGCCACCAGCAGAGGGGGGACTAGTGGATACGAGCAGTACTTC.

Written as DNA, the CDR3 is TGTGCCAGCAGTGAAGCTTTAGTCGGACTAGCGGGCAAATTATACAATGAGCAGTTCTTC. Its protein is CASSEALVGLAGKLYNEQFF. V and J are TRBV6-1 and TRBJ2-1; 11 bases line up with TRBD2. This CDR3 is built from 20 residues. Germline CDR1 MNHNS, CDR2 SASEGT. V lost 0 bases to trimming and J lost 4 bases; unmatched junction nucleotides: 14.

This clone has more than one count but fewer than ten. The J gene is TRBJ1-2, the V gene TRBV5-4, with D unclear. Germline values: CDR1 SGHNT, CDR2 YYREEE (reference sequence). CDR3 length: 13 residues. V was shortened by 5 bases and J by 1 base, with 9 bases between the two germline ends. The CDR3 DNA follows: TGTGCCAGCAGTACGGGTCGTAACTATGGCTACACCTTC. Translating it yields CASSTGRNYGYTF.

The genes are TRBV14 and TRBJ2-1; TRBD2 agrees at 8 bases. Germline CDR1 reads SGHDN; CDR2 reads FVKESK. The CDR3 covers 16 residues. V dropped 1 base and J dropped 3; count of bases not matched to a gene: 5. CDR3: CASSQVSGGVYNEQFF. The CDR3 DNA reads TGTGCCAGCAGCCAAGTGAGCGGGGGTGTCTACAATGAGCAGTTCTTC.

As to this clone: The identical CDR3 is also encoded by other nucleotide sequences in the sample. DNA for the CDR3: TGTGCCAGCAGCCGAAACACCGGGGAGCTGTTTTTT. This translates into CASSRNTGELFF. The V call is TRBV6-2 or TRBV6-3, the J call TRBJ2-2; D remains ambiguous. Trimming shortened V by 6 bases and J by 2 bases, and 4 bases separated the two germline ends. Germline V gives CDR1 MNHEY, CDR2 SVGEGT. This CDR3 has 12 residues.

The chain uses TRBV6-2 or TRBV6-3 and TRBJ1-2; unclear D gene. V was shortened by 6 bases and J by 3 bases, with 14 bases between the two germline ends. The V gene's germline CDR1 is MNHEY and CDR2 SVGEGT. The CDR3 runs 14 residues. The CDR3 DNA is TGTGCCAGCAGCCTCCTCAGTTCTGACTATGGCTACACCTTC. Protein sequence: CASSLLSSDYGYTF.

The chain joins TRBV14 to TRBJ2-1; maybe TRBD1 (5 bases). V was clipped by 0 bases and J by 5 bases, with 8 bases between them. Germline V gives CDR1 SGHDN, CDR2 FVKESK. This CDR3 is built from 14 residues. For the CDR3, the DNA is TGTGCCAGCAGCCAAGAGACAGCTAACAATGAGCAGTTCTTC. Amino acid sequence: CASSQETANNEQFF.

The chain combines TRBV18 with TRBJ2-7, with D tentatively TRBD2 (5 bases). The V end was cut by 4 bases, the J end by 5 bases, with 9 bases between. The CDR3 is made up of 12 amino acids. Per the germline V gene, CDR1 is KGHSH and CDR2 is LQKENI. This CDR3 reads CASSRASHEQYF. The CDR3 region has the DNA TGTGCCAGCTCACGGGCTAGCCACGAGCAGTACTTC.

The chain employs TRBV6-2 or TRBV6-3 and TRBJ2-3; TRBD2 matches at 8 bases. Germline values: CDR1 MNHEY, CDR2 SVGEGT. Trimming at V came to 4 bases and at J to 5 bases, leaving 8 bases not matched to a gene. This CDR3 has 15 residues. The chain's CDR3 is CASSFSGGRRDTQYF. In nucleotides, the CDR3 is TGTGCCAGCAGTTTCTCGGGGGGGCGGAGAGATACGCAGTATTTT.

V is TRBV7-3 and J is TRBJ2-2; the D is unclear. Germline V CDR1 and CDR2: SGHTA, FQGTGA. The CDR3 runs 14 residues. V lost 1 base to trimming and J lost 4 bases, with 7 bases between them. The CDR3 region is CASSLKHSTGELFF. Written as DNA, the CDR3 is TGTGCCAGCAGCTTAAAACACAGCACCGGGGAGCTGTTTTTT. The complete variable domain, with remaining parts taken from reference TRBV7-3 and TRBJ2-2, reads GAGVSQTPSNKVTEKGKYVELRCDPISGHTALYWYRQSLGQGPEFLIYFQGTGAADDSGLPNDRFFAVRPEGSVSTLKIQRTERGDSAVYLCASSLKHSTGELFFGEGSRLTVL.

This sequence joins TRBV19 and TRBJ2-1, with 11 bases identical to TRBD1. CDR1 and CDR2 (germline): LNHDA, SQIVND (reference sequence). The CDR3 has 16 residues. The V gene end was trimmed by 3 bases and the J gene end by 6 bases; junction bases not matched to a gene: 7. Here the CDR3 reads CASSIGTGTGGNEQFF. The CDR3, as DNA: TGTGCCAGTAGTATTGGGACAGGGACAGGGGGCAATGAGCAGTTCTTC. Supplemented by reference TRBV19 and TRBJ2-1, the full variable domain reads DGGITQSPKYLFRKEGQNVTLSCEQNLNHDAMYWYRQDPGQGLRLIYYSQIVNDFQKGDIAEGYSVSREKKESFPLTVTSAQKNPTAFYLCASSIGTGTGGNEQFFGPGTRLTVL.

The chain couples TRBV28 to TRBJ2-1; D unclear. Per germline, CDR1 MDHEN and CDR2 SYDVKM. V lost 6 bases and J 4 bases, leaving 19 bases between the germline ends. This CDR3 spans 16 amino acids. The CDR3 nucleotides read TGTGCCAGCAGAGACCCGACCTCCCCTTTTTACAATGAGCAGTTCTTC. This codes for CASRDPTSPFYNEQFF.

This rearrangement joins TRBV2 to TRBJ2-2; D unclear. V lost 8 bases and J lost 0, with 7 bases in between. Per germline, CDR1 SNHLY and CDR2 FYNNEI. The CDR3 has 13 residues. The CDR3 loop is CASGITNTGELFF. The CDR3 region has the DNA TGTGCCAGCGGTATTACGAACACCGGGGAGCTGTTTTTT. Full variable domain (missing parts from reference TRBV2 and TRBJ2-2): EPEVTQTPSHQVTQMGQEVILRCVPISNHLYFYWYRQILGQKVEFLVSFYNNEISEKSEIFDDQFSVERPDGSNFTLKIRSTKLEDSAMYFCASGITNTGELFFGEGSRLTVL.

V is TRBV15 and J is TRBJ1-4; 8 bases are a match to TRBD1. J was trimmed by 11 bases and V by 1 base; bases with no gene match: 6. This CDR3 spans 14 amino acids. Looked up from germline, CDR1 is LNHNV and CDR2 is YYDKDF (reference sequence). CDR3 in DNA: TGTGCCACCAGCAGAGGCAGGGGGCGTGGGAAACTGTTTTTT. Amino acid sequence: CATSRGRGRGKLFF.

The gene calls are TRBV5-1 and TRBJ2-2; TRBD1 is a possible D gene (5 bases). V shed 3 bases and J shed 3 bases, with 18 bases lying between them. CDR3 length: 17 amino acids. CDR1 and CDR2 from the germline V gene are SGHRS and YFSETQ. The CDR3 is CASSYIPGNAYTGELFF. The CDR3 coding sequence is TGCGCCAGCAGCTACATTCCAGGGAACGCTTACACCGGGGAGCTGTTTTTT.

This clone was seen only once. The V and J genes are TRBV29-1 and TRBJ2-5; 8 positions match TRBD1. V was pared by 5 bases and J by 5 bases, with 10 bases of the junction left unmatched. This CDR3 is built from 14 residues. CDR1 SQVTM and CDR2 ANQGSEA come from the germline V gene. For the CDR3, the DNA is TGCAGCGTTAACGCAGGGGGCTTATCGGAGACCCAGTACTTC. Translation gives CSVNAGGLSETQYF. Variable domain in full (rest from reference TRBV29-1 and TRBJ2-5): SAVISQKPSRDICQRGTSLTIQCQVDSQVTMMFWYRQQPGQSLTLIATANQGSEATYESGFVIDKFPISRPNLTFSTLTVSNMSPEDSSIYLCSVNAGGLSETQYFGPGTRLLVL.